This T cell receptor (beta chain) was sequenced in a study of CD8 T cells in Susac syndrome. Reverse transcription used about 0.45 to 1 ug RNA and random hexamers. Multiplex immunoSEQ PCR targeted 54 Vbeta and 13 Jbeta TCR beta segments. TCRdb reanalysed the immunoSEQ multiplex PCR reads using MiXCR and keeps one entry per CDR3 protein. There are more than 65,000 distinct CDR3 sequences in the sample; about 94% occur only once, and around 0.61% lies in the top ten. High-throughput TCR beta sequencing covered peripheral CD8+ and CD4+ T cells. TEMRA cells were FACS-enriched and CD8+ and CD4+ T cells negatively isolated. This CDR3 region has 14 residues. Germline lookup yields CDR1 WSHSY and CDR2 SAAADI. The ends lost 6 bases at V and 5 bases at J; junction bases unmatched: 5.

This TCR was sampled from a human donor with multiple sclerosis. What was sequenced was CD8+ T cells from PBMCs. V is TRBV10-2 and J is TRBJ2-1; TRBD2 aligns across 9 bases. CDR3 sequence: CASSPGLANNEQFF. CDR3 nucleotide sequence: TGCGCCAGCAGCCCGGGACTAGCTAACAATGAGCAGTTCTTC.